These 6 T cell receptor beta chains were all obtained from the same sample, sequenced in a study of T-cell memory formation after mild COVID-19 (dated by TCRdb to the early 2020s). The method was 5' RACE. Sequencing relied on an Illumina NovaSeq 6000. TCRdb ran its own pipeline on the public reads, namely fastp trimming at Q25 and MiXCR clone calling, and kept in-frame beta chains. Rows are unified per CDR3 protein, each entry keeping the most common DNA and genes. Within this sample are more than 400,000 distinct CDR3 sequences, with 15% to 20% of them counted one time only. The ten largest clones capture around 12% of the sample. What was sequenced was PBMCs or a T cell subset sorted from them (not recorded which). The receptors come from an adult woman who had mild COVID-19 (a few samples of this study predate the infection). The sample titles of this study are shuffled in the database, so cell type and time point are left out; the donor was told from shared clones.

The CDR3 DNA follows: TGTGCCAGCAGCTCCGGGACTAGCGGGGTATTCGGCACCGGGGAGCTGTTTTTT. Protein: CASSSGTSGVFGTGELFF. The chain joins TRBV7-8 to TRBJ2-2; 13 bases fit TRBD2. CDR1 is SGHVS, CDR2 FQNEAQ, per germline. The CDR3 length is 18 residues. V gave up 4 bases and J gave up 4 bases; unmatched junction bases: 9.

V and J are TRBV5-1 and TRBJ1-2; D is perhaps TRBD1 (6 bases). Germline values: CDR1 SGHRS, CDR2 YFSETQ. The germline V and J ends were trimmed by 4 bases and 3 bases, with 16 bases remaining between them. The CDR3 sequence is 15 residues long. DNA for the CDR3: TGCGCCAGCAGCCCAGGGGACGGGGGGCACTATGGCTACACCTTC. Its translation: CASSPGDGGHYGYTF.

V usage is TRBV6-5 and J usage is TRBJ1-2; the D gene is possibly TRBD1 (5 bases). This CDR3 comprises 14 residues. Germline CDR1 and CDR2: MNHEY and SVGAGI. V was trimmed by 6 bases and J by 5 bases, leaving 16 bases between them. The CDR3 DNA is TGTGCCAGCAGCCACGACAGTAACGCTTATGGCTACACCTTC. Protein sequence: CASSHDSNAYGYTF.

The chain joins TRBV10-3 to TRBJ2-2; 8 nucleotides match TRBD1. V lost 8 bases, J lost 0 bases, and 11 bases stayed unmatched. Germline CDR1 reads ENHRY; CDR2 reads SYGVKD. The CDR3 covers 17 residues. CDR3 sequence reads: CAIGRTGGRANTGELFF. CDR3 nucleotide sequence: TGTGCCATCGGACGAACAGGGGGGCGGGCGAACACCGGGGAGCTGTTTTTT.

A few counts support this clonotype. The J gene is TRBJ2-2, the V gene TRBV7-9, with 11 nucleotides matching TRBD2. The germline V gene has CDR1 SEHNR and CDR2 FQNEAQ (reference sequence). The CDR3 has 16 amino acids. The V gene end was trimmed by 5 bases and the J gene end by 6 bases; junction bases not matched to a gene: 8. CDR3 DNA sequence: TGTGCCAGCAGCAAGGGTACTAGCGGGAGCCCCGGGGAGCTGTTTTTT. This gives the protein CASSKGTSGSPGELFF.

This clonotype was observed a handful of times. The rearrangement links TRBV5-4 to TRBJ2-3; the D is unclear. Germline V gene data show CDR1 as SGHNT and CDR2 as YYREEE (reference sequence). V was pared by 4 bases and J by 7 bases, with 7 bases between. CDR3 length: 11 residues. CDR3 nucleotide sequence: TGTGCCAGCAGCGCACAGAATACGCAGTATTTT. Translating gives CASSAQNTQYF.